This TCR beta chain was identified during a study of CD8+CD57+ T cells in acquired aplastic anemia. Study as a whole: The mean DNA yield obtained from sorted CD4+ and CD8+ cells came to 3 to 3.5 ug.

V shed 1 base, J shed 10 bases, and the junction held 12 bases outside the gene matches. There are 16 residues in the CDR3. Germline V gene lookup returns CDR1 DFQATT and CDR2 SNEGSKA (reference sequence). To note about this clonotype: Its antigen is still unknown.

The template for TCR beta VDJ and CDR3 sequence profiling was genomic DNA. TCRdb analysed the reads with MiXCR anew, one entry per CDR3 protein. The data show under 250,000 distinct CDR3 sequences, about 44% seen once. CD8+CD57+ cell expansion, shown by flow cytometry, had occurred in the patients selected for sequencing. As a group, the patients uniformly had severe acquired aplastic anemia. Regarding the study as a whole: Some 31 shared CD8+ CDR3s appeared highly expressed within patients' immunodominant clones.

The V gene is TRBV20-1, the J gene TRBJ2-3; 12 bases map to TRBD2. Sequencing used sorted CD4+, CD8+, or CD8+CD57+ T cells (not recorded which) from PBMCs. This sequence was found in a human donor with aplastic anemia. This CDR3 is CSARVPSGRAFVPQYF. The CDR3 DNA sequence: TGCAGTGCTAGAGTCCCTAGCGGGAGGGCCTTCGTCCCGCAGTATTTT.